What follows are 21 T cell receptor beta chains derived from one specimen sequenced in a study of blood T cell repertoires in COVID-19. The assay was immunoSEQ multiplex PCR, and TCRdb's table has in-frame clones only and misses some. The repertoire holds approximately 71,000 clones, with 86% as singletons. The sequenced material came from peripheral blood. These receptors came from a man in his forties or fifties with acute or convalescent COVID-19.

The chain uses TRBV4-1 and TRBJ1-1; D gene uncertain. Trimming cost V 1 base and J 5 bases, with 14 bases left between them. The length of the CDR3 is 15 residues. Germline CDR1 and CDR2: MGHRA and YSYEKL. CDR3 coding DNA: TGCGCCAGCAGCCAAGGGCAGGTCGGGGATACTGAAGCTTTCTTT. Its protein is CASSQGQVGDTEAFF.

V is TRBV10-1 and J is TRBJ1-6; TRBD1 agrees at 8 bases. J was trimmed by 5 bases and V by 5 bases; bases with no gene match: 5. Germline V gene data show CDR1 as WNHNN and CDR2 as SYGVQD (reference sequence). This CDR3 has 15 amino acids. The CDR3 region has the DNA TGCGCCAGCAGTCCCGGACAGGGAGATAATTCACCCCTCCACTTT. Amino acids: CASSPGQGDNSPLHF.

This clone has just one count. The rearrangement uses TRBV18 and TRBJ1-5, with 11 bases that match TRBD1. The CDR3 runs 16 residues. V was clipped by 2 bases and J by 7 bases; unmatched bases: 7. In germline, CDR1 is KGHSH, CDR2 LQKENI. The CDR3 sequence is CASSPTQGTGGQPQHF. DNA of the CDR3: TGTGCCAGCTCACCAACTCAAGGGACAGGGGGGCAGCCCCAGCATTTT.

Here the CDR3 DNA reads TGTGCCATCAGTGACTTGAGAGAGAACACTGAAGCTTTCTTT. Protein: CAISDLRENTEAFF. The gene calls are TRBV10-3 and TRBJ1-1; D uncertain. V lost 3 bases and J lost 1, with 9 bases in between. This CDR3 region has 14 residues. Germline V gene data show CDR1 as ENHRY and CDR2 as SYGVKD.

V and J are TRBV9 and TRBJ2-7; 8 nucleotides line up with TRBD1. V lost 0 bases, J lost 2 bases, and 4 bases stayed unmatched. This CDR3 contains 15 residues. Germline V gives CDR1 SGDLS, CDR2 YYNGEE. Here the CDR3 reads CASSVETGDTYEQYF. CDR3 nucleotide sequence: TGTGCCAGCAGCGTAGAGACAGGGGACACCTACGAGCAGTACTTC.

J is TRBJ2-3 and V is TRBV27; TRBD2 matches at 9 bases. CDR1 is MNHEY, CDR2 SMNVEV, per germline (reference sequence). V lost 0 bases to trimming and J lost 4 bases; unmatched junction nucleotides: 5. CDR3 length equals 16 residues. CDR3 region: CASSLSVAGAPDTQYF. The CDR3 DNA is TGTGCCAGCAGTTTATCGGTAGCGGGAGCCCCAGATACGCAGTATTTT.

The chain links TRBV19 to TRBJ1-3; TRBD1 matches at 10 bases. The germline gives CDR1 LNHDA, CDR2 SQIVND (reference sequence). This CDR3 is 15 amino acids long. Unmatched junction bases numbered 2, after V lost 5 bases and J lost 1 base. The CDR3, as DNA: TGTGCCAGTAGTTGGACAGGGGGATCTGGAAACACCATATATTTT. Amino acid sequence: CASSWTGGSGNTIYF.

The rearrangement links TRBV25-1 to TRBJ1-5, with 8 bases identical to TRBD1. The CDR3 runs to 16 residues. V shed 2 bases and J 5 bases; nucleotides not matched to a gene: 8. The germline gives CDR1 MGHDK, CDR2 SYGVNS. CDR3 sequence reads: CASSESGRGRDQPQHF. The CDR3 nucleotides are TGTGCCAGCAGTGAAAGCGGCAGGGGGCGAGATCAGCCCCAGCATTTT.

This rearrangement joins TRBV19 to TRBJ1-1, with no clear D. This CDR3 is 14 amino acids long. Trimming took off 2 bases at V and 1 base at J, with 8 bases between the two ends. Germline CDR1 reads LNHDA; CDR2 reads SQIVND (reference sequence). In DNA, the CDR3 is TGTGCCAGTAGTATAATTCGGGAGAACACTGAAGCTTTCTTT. As protein: CASSIIRENTEAFF.

The J gene is TRBJ2-1, the V gene TRBV4-1; 7 nucleotides align to TRBD2. The CDR3 is 13 residues long. V was pared by 0 bases and J by 9 bases, with 2 bases of the junction left unmatched. The germline gives CDR1 MGHRA, CDR2 YSYEKL. The CDR3 DNA reads TGCGCCAGCAGCCAAGAGGGGAGGGTTGAGCAGTTCTTC. It encodes CASSQEGRVEQFF.

The genes are TRBV12-3 or TRBV12-4 and TRBJ2-7, with D unclear. The CDR3 covers 11 residues. V lost 4 bases and J lost 4, with 5 bases in between. The CDR3 bases are TGTGCCAGCAGTTCTTATTACGAGCAGTACTTC. Its translation: CASSSYYEQYF.

This clone has more than one count but fewer than ten. The genes are TRBV15 and TRBJ1-2; TRBD1 might be the D (5 bases). Germline values: CDR1 LNHNV, CDR2 YYDKDF (reference sequence). This CDR3 is built from 11 residues. V was shortened by 5 bases and J by 13 bases, with 14 bases between the two germline ends. In DNA form, the CDR3 reads TGTGCCACCAGCGAGGGGCGGGAGGCCACCTTC. It is translated as CATSEGREATF. Filled out from reference TRBV15 and TRBJ1-2, the complete variable domain reads DAMVIQNPRYQVTQFGKPVTLSCSQTLNHNVMYWYQQKSSQAPKLLFHYYDKDFNNEADTPDNFQSRRPNTSFCFLDIRSPGLGDTAMYLCATSEGREATFGSGTRLTVV.

The J gene is TRBJ2-3, the V gene TRBV5-1, with 14 bases aligning to TRBD2. The CDR3 spans 15 residues. The V gene end was trimmed by 4 bases and the J gene end by 9 bases; junction bases not matched to a gene: 7. CDR1 and CDR2 (germline): SGHRS, YFSETQ. The CDR3 reads CASSKGTSGRDTQYF. The CDR3 DNA follows: TGCGCCAGCAGCAAAGGGACTAGCGGGAGAGACACGCAGTATTTT.

This sequence joins TRBV2 and TRBJ2-7; 8 nucleotides line up with TRBD1. The germline gives CDR1 SNHLY, CDR2 FYNNEI. The CDR3 runs to 13 residues. V was pared by 8 bases and J by 3 bases, with 6 bases of the junction left unmatched. The CDR3 DNA reads as TGTGCCAGCGACCGGGACAGGAGCTACGAGCAGTACTTC. Its translation: CASDRDRSYEQYF.

V is TRBV4-1 and J is TRBJ1-6; D gene ambiguous. Germline V gene sequence: CDR1 MGHRA, CDR2 YSYEKL. CDR3 length: 16 residues. V lost 4 bases and J lost 7, with 17 bases in between. The CDR3 DNA sequence: TGCGCCAGCAGCCGAAGAGCGACGGGAAGCAATTCACCCCTCCACTTT. It is translated as CASSRRATGSNSPLHF.

CDR3 in DNA: TGTGCCGGCGGGATAGGGGTTGGATCACCCCTCCACTTT. Protein: CAGGIGVGSPLHF. The chain combines TRBV2 with TRBJ1-6; maybe TRBD1 (5 bases). With 11 bases removed from V and 10 bases from J, the gap between germline ends came to 18 bases. CDR1 is SNHLY, CDR2 FYNNEI, per germline. The length of the CDR3 is 13 residues.

The chain combines TRBV28 with TRBJ1-1, with D possibly being TRBD1 (6 bases). From germline, CDR1 is MDHEN and CDR2 SYDVKM. Trimming took 4 bases from V and 5 from J, leaving 17 bases between them. This CDR3 has 15 residues. CDR3 nucleotides: TGTGCCAGCAGTTCAGGGGCCACTTCGGGGACTGAAGCTTTCTTT. Translating gives CASSSGATSGTEAFF.

Here the CDR3 reads CASSYGTAPFF. The CDR3 DNA sequence: TGTGCCAGCAGTTACGGGACAGCTCCTTTCTTT. V is TRBV6-2 or TRBV6-3 and J is TRBJ1-1; TRBD1 matches 7 bases. CDR1 and CDR2 from the germline V gene are MNHEY and SVGEGT. The CDR3 length is 11 residues. The ends lost 2 bases at V and 12 bases at J; junction bases unmatched: 3.

A single count supports this clone. This rearrangement joins TRBV28 to TRBJ2-4; 8 bases map to TRBD1. J lost 0 bases, V lost 4 bases, and 8 bases had no gene match. This CDR3 comprises 17 residues. Germline V gene lookup returns CDR1 MDHEN and CDR2 SYDVKM. The CDR3 bases are TGTGCCAGCAGTTCGGGTACAGGGGGACTAGCCAAAAACATTCAGTACTTC. It translates to CASSSGTGGLAKNIQYF.

The chain is built from TRBV4-1 and TRBJ1-5; TRBD1 is a possible D gene (6 bases). Trimming took off 0 bases at V and 6 bases at J, with 9 bases between the two ends. In germline, CDR1 is MGHRA, CDR2 YSYEKL. CDR3 length equals 14 residues. The CDR3 DNA reads TGCGCCAGCAGCCAAGAACAGGGCCCTCAGCCCCAGCATTTT. This codes for CASSQEQGPQPQHF.

V is TRBV5-4 and J is TRBJ2-3; TRBD2 matches 8 bases. The CDR3 is made up of 17 amino acids. The germline V gene has CDR1 SGHNT and CDR2 YYREEE (reference sequence). V trimming: 7 bases; J trimming: 2 bases; junction bases outside the gene matches: 15. The CDR3 DNA follows: TGTGCCAGCCAATACAAGGCGGGGGGTTCGAACACAGATACGCAGTATTTT. It codes for CASQYKAGGSNTDTQYF.